One T cell receptor beta chain is described in this entry. This CDR3 has 13 amino acids. The germline V and J ends were trimmed by 1 base and 4 bases, with 7 bases remaining between them. Germline values: CDR1 SGHVS, CDR2 FNYEAQ. This sample is part of a study of OX40 agonist ivuxolimab in advanced cancers. Turning to the study itself: Patients were treated with ivuxolimab, an agonistic anti-OX40 (CD134) antibody.

Exclusion of a patient followed from autoimmune disease history or systemic immunosuppression. Some clones are missing from TCRdb's copy, which holds only in-frame ones; the method was immunoSEQ multiplex PCR. The sample lists 60,000 to 100,000 clones; about 90% were seen once. The sample in question was CD4+ or CD8+ T cells sorted from blood, obtained in a trial of the OX40 agonist ivuxolimab. This chain connects TRBV7-6 to TRBJ1-2; D ambiguous. The TCR originated in an adult with an advanced solid tumor such as melanoma, head and neck, liver or kidney cancer. CDR3 sequence (DNA): TGTGCCAGCAGCTTAGTGGCCTTCTATGGCTACACCTTC. This codes for CASSLVAFYGYTF.